This T cell receptor (beta chain) is drawn from a study of blood T cell repertoires in COVID-19. Looking at the study overall: Nucleic acid was either cDNA or gDNA, and it came from T cells, B-cell-depleted T cells, or PBMCs.

Profiled with immunoSEQ multiplex PCR; TCRdb holds only in-frame clones, not every one. The data contain tens of thousands of clones, under 90% of them singletons. CDR3 size: 12 residues. Trimming removed 4 bases from V and 3 bases from J, with 5 bases in between. CDR1 is SGHDT, CDR2 YYEEEE, per germline. Sequenced material: peripheral blood. V gene TRBV5-6 combines with J gene TRBJ2-1; D is unresolved. This TCR came from a man aged 50 or older with COVID-19, enrolled during active disease. Written as DNA, the CDR3 is TGTGCCAGCAGCGTCGTCTACAATGAGCAGTTCTTC. Translation: CASSVVYNEQFF.